Each of the 4 T cell receptor beta chains below was sequenced from the same sample in a study of OX40 agonist ivuxolimab in advanced cancers. Clones were sequenced by immunoSEQ multiplex PCR, and TCRdb holds only the in-frame ones, with some missing. The repertoire consists of tens of thousands of clones, with more than 80% occurring once and the leading ten covering about 6.3%. The sample was CD4+ or CD8+ T cells sorted from blood, taken in a trial of the OX40 agonist ivuxolimab. The source is an adult with an advanced solid tumor such as melanoma, head and neck, liver or kidney cancer.

The chain links TRBV4-1 to TRBJ1-2, with no clear D. Per germline, CDR1 MGHRA and CDR2 YSYEKL. V was clipped by 3 bases and J by 8 bases, with 16 bases between them. The CDR3 has 14 residues. CDR3 DNA: TGCGCCAGCAGCCAGTTCGCGGACGGTGAGGGCTACACCTTC. Encoded protein: CASSQFADGEGYTF.

The chain is built from TRBV4-1 and TRBJ2-1; D is perhaps TRBD2 (5 bases). Germline V lookup: CDR1 MGHRA, CDR2 YSYEKL. V was cut by 0 bases and J by 7 bases, with 10 bases left in between. The CDR3 has 14 amino acids. Here the CDR3 DNA reads TGCGCCAGCAGCCAAGAAAGGTCGGGAAATGAGCAGTTCTTC. Encoded protein: CASSQERSGNEQFF.

This clone showed up just a few times. Other DNA sequences of this sample code for an identical CDR3. CDR3 nucleotide sequence: TGTGCCAGTAGTATAGTAACGGGAGGTACTGAAGCTTTCTTT. Residues: CASSIVTGGTEAFF. The V and J genes are TRBV19 and TRBJ1-1; D uncertain. Germline CDR1 reads LNHDA; CDR2 reads SQIVND (reference sequence). CDR3 length equals 14 residues. V lost 1 base, J lost 5 bases, and 11 bases lay in between.

V is TRBV5-5 and J is TRBJ1-5, with TRBD1 matching 8 bases. Germline assignment: CDR1 SGHKS and CDR2 YYEKEE (reference sequence). The CDR3 is 13 amino acids. V shed 4 bases, J shed 5 bases, and the junction held 2 bases outside the gene matches. The CDR3 nucleotides are TGTGCCAGCAGCGAGACAGGGGATCAGCCCCAGCATTTT. This sequence encodes CASSETGDQPQHF.